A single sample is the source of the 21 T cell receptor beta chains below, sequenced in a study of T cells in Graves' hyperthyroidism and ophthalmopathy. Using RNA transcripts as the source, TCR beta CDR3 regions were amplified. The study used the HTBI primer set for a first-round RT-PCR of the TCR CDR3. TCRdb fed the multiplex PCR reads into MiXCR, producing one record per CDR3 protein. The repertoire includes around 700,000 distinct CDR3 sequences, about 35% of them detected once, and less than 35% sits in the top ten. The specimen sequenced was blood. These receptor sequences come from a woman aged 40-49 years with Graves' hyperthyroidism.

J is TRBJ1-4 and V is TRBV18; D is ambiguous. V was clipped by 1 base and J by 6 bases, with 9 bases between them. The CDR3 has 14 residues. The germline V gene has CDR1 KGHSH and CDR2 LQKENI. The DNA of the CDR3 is TGTGCCAGCTCACCACAGGGTAATGATGAAAAACTGTTTTTT. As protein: CASSPQGNDEKLFF.

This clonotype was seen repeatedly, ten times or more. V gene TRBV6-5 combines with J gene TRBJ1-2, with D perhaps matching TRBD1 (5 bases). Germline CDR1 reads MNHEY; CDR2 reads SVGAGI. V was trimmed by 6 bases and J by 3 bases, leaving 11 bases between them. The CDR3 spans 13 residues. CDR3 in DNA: TGTGCCAGCAGCCGAGACAGTGACTATGGCTACACCTTC. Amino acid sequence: CASSRDSDYGYTF.

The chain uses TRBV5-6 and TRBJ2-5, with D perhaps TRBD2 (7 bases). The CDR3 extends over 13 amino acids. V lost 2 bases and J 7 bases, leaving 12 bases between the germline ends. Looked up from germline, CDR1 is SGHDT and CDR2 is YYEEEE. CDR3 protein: CASSFGGAGTQYF. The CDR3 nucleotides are TGTGCCAGCAGCTTTGGGGGGGCCGGGACCCAGTACTTC.

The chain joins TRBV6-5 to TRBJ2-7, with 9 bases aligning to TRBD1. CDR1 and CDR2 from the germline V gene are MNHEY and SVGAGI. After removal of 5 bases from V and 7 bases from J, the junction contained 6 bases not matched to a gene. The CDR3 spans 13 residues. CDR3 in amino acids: CASSGQGRHEQYF. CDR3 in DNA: TGTGCCAGCAGTGGACAGGGGAGGCATGAGCAGTACTTC.

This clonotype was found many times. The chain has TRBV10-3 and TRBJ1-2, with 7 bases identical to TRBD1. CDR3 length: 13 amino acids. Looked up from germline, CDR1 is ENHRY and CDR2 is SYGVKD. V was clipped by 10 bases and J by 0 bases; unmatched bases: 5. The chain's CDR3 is CATRDRSNYGYTF. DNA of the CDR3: TGTGCCACCCGGGACAGATCTAACTATGGCTACACCTTC.

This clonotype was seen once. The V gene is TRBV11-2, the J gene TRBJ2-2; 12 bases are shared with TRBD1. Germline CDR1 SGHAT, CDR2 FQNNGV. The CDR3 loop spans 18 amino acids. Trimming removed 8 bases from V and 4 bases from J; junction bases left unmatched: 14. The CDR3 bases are TGTGCCAGCTCACGAAACCGGGACAGGGGGCGCGTCACCGGGGAGCTGTTTTTT. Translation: CASSRNRDRGRVTGELFF. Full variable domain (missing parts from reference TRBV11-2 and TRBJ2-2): EAGVAQSPRYKIIEKRQSVAFWCNPISGHATLYWYQQILGQGPKLLIQFQNNGVVDDSQLPKDRFSAERLKGVDSTLKIQPAKLEDSAVYLCASSRNRDRGRVTGELFFGEGSRLTVL.

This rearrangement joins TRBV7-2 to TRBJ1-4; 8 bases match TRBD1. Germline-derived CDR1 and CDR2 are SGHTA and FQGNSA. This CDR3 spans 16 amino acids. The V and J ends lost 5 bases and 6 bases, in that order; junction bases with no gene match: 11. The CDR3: CASSPSGQGRDEKLFF. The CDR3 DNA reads TGTGCCAGCAGCCCGTCCGGACAGGGAAGGGATGAAAAACTGTTTTTT.

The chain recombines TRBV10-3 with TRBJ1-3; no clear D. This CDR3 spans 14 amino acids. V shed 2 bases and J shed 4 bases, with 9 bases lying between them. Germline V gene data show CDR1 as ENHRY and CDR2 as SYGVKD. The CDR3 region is CAISEPGLGNTIYF. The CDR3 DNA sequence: TGTGCCATCAGTGAGCCGGGTCTCGGAAACACCATATATTTT.

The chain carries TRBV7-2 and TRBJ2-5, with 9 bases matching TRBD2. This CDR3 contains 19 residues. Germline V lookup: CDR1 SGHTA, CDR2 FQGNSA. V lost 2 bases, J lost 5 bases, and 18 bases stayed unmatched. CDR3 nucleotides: TGTGCCAGCAGCTTAACGACTTTTAGCGGGAGTCTTAGGGGGGAGACCCAGTACTTC. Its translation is CASSLTTFSGSLRGETQYF. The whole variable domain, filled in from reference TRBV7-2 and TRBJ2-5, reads GAGVSQSPSNKVTEKGKDVELRCDPISGHTALYWYRQSLGQGLEFLIYFQGNSAPDKSGLPSDRFSAERTGGSVSTLTIQRTQQEDSAVYLCASSLTTFSGSLRGETQYFGPGTRLLVL.

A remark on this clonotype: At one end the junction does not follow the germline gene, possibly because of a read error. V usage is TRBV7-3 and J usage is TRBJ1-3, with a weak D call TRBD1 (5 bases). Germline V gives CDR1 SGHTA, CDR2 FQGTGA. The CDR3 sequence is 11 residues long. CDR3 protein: CASSQNGDPEF. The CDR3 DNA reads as TGTGCCAGCAGCCAAAATGGGGACCCAGAATTT. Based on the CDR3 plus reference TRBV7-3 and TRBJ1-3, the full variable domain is GAGVSQTPSNKVTEKGKYVELRCDPISGHTALYWYRQSLGQGPEFLIYFQGTGAADDSGLPNDRFFAVRPEGSVSTLKIQRTERGDSAVYLCASSQNGDPEFGEGSWLTVV.

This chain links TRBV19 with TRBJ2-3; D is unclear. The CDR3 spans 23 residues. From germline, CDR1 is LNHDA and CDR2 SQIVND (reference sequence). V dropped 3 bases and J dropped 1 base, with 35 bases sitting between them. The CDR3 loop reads CASSIAECSHLSRSEKGTDTQYF. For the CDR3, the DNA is TGTGCCAGTAGTATCGCAGAGTGTTCCCATTTAAGTAGAAGCGAGAAGGGCACAGATACGCAGTATTTT.

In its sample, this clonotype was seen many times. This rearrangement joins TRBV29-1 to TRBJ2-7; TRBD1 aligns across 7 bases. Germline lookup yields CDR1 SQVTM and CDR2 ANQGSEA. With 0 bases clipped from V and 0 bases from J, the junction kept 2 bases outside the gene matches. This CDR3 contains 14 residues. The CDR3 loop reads CSVEEGQHSYEQYF. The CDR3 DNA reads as TGCAGCGTTGAAGAGGGACAGCACTCCTACGAGCAGTACTTC.

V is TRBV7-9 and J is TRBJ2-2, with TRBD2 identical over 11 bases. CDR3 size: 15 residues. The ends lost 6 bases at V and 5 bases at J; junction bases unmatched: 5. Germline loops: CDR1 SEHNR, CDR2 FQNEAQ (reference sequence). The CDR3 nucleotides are TGTGCCAGCAGTATAACTAGCGGGAGTACCGGGGAGCTGTTTTTT. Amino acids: CASSITSGSTGELFF.

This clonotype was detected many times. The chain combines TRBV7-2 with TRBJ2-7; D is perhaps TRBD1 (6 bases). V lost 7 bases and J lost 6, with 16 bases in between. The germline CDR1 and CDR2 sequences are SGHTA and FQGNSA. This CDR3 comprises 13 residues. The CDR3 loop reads CASTEPQGSEQYF. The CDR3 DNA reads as TGTGCCAGCACCGAACCCCAGGGGAGCGAGCAGTACTTC.

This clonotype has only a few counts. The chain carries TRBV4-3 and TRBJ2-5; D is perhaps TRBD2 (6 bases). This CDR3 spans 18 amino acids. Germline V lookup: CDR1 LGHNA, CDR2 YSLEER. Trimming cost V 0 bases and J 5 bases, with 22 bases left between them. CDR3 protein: CASSQDSDSLGSGETQYF. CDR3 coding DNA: TGCGCCAGCAGCCAAGATTCCGACTCCCTAGGCAGCGGGGAGACCCAGTACTTC.

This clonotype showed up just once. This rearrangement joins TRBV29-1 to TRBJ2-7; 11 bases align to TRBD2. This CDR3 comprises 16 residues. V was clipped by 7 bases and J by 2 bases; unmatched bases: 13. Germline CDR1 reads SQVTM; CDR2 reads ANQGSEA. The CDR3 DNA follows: TGCAGCGCTAAAGTCCTAGCGGGGGGAGAAACCTACGAGCAGTACTTC. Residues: CSAKVLAGGETYEQYF.

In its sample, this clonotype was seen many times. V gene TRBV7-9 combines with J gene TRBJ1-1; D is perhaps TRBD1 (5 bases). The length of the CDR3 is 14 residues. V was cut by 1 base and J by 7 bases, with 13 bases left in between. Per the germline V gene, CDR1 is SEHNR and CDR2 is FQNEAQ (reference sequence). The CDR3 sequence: CASSLGRGGYEAFF. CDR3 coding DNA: TGTGCCAGCAGCTTAGGCCGCGGGGGGTATGAAGCTTTCTTT.

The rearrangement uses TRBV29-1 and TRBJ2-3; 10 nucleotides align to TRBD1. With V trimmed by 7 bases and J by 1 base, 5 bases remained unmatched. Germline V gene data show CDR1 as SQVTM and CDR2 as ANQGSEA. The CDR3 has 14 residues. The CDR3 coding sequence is TGCAGCGCAACCGGGACAGGGGGCACAGATACGCAGTATTTT. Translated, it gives CSATGTGGTDTQYF.

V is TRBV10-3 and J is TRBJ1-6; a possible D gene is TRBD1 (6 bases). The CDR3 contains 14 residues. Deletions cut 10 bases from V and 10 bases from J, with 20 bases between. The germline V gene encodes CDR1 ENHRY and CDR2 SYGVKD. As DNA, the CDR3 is TGTGCCACGACGCAGGAATCGGGGGCGTCACCCCTCCACTTT. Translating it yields CATTQESGASPLHF.

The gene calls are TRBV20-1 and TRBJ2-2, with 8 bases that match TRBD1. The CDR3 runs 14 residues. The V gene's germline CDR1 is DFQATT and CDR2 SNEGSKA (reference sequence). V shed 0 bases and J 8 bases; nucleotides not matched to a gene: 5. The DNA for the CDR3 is TGCAGTGCTAGAGATTTATGGGACAGGGGGGAGCTGTTTTTT. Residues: CSARDLWDRGELFF.

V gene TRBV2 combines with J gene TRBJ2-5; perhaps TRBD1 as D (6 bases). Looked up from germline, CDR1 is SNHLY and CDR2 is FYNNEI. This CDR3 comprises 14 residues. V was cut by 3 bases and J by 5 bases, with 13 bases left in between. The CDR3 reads CASSEFLGAETQYF. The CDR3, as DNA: TGTGCCAGCAGTGAGTTTCTGGGGGCCGAGACCCAGTACTTC.